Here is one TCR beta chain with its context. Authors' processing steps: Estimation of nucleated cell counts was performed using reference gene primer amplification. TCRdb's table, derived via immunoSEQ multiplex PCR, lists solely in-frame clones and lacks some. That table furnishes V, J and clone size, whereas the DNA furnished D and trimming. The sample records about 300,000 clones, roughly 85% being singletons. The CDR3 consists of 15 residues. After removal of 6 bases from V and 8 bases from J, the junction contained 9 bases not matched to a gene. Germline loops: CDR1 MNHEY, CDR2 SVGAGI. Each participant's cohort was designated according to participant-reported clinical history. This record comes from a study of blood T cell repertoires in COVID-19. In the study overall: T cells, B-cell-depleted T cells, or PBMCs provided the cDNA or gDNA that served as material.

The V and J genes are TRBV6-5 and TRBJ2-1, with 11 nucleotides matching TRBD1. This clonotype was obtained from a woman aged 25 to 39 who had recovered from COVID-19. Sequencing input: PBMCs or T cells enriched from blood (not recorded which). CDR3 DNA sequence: TGTGCCAGCAGGAAGCCGGGACAGGGGGTTGATGAGCAGTTCTTC. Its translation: CASRKPGQGVDEQFF.